The 9 T cell receptor beta chains listed next were all sequenced from one sample in a study of blood T cell repertoires in COVID-19. Profiled with immunoSEQ multiplex PCR; TCRdb holds only in-frame clones, not every one. The table shows a few hundred thousand clones, with roughly 86% occurring only once. Sequencing was performed on PBMCs or T cells enriched from blood (not recorded which). The receptors were sampled from a middle-aged man in a cohort exposed to, infected with or recovered from COVID-19 (not recorded which).

CDR3 residues: CSVDIVADEQFF. The CDR3 bases are TGCAGCGTTGATATTGTTGCGGATGAGCAGTTCTTC. This chain links TRBV29-1 with TRBJ2-1; no firm D call. The CDR3 length is 12 residues. Per the germline V gene, CDR1 is SQVTM and CDR2 is ANQGSEA. V gave up 3 bases and J gave up 8 bases, with 11 bases separating them.

The J gene is TRBJ1-5, the V gene TRBV30; TRBD1 might be the D (5 bases). V was pared by 2 bases and J by 1 base, with 9 bases between. The CDR3 is 14 residues long. Germline V gene data show CDR1 as GTSNPN and CDR2 as SVGIG (reference sequence). CDR3 DNA sequence: TGTGCCTGGAGTTATCGGGGGAGCAATCAGCCCCAGCATTTT. It is translated as CAWSYRGSNQPQHF.

This chain links TRBV5-1 with TRBJ1-1, with D possibly TRBD1 on 6 matching bases. This CDR3 contains 13 residues. V lost 2 bases, J lost 5 bases, and 10 bases lay in between. Germline lookup yields CDR1 SGHRS and CDR2 YFSETQ. This CDR3 is CASSLTGFTEAFF. CDR3 sequence (DNA): TGCGCCAGCAGCTTAACAGGGTTTACTGAAGCTTTCTTT.

This rearrangement joins TRBV7-9 to TRBJ2-1, with TRBD1 identical over 7 bases. The CDR3 totals 18 residues. After removal of 1 base from V and 0 bases from J, the junction contained 9 bases not matched to a gene. From germline, CDR1 is SEHNR and CDR2 FQNEAQ (reference sequence). This chain's CDR3 is CASSLVGDTGASYNEQFF. In nucleotides, the CDR3 is TGTGCCAGCAGCTTAGTCGGGGACACAGGGGCCTCCTACAATGAGCAGTTCTTC.

The chain is built from TRBV3-1 (or the pseudogene TRBV3-2) and TRBJ2-3; TRBD2 matches 7 bases. The germline V gene encodes CDR1 LGHDT and CDR2 YNNKEL (reference sequence). V lost 1 base to trimming and J lost 1 base; unmatched junction nucleotides: 5. This CDR3 contains 16 residues. The CDR3, as DNA: TGTGCCAGCAGCCAAGGTGGCGGGAGCGGCACAGATACGCAGTATTTT. Translation gives CASSQGGGSGTDTQYF.

The V gene is TRBV5-5, the J gene TRBJ1-3, with a possible D match to TRBD1 (6 bases). From germline, CDR1 is SGHKS and CDR2 YYEKEE (reference sequence). This CDR3 contains 16 residues. Trimming removed 0 bases at V and 5 bases at J, with 15 bases between. CDR3: CASSLDGRQARNTIYF. In DNA form, the CDR3 reads TGTGCCAGCAGCTTGGATGGTAGACAGGCGAGAAACACCATATATTTT.

This clone was seen just once. V is TRBV9 and J is TRBJ2-7; the match to TRBD1 covers 10 bases. The trim removed 1 base at V and 7 bases at J, leaving 8 bases unmatched. CDR3 length equals 15 residues. The germline V gene encodes CDR1 SGDLS and CDR2 YYNGEE. CDR3 sequence: CASSVSPDRGHEQYF. DNA of the CDR3: TGTGCCAGCAGCGTATCACCCGACAGGGGGCATGAGCAGTACTTC.

The V call is TRBV2, the J call TRBJ2-3, with 7 bases lining up with TRBD1. Trimming at V came to 8 bases and at J to 3 bases, leaving 5 bases not matched to a gene. This CDR3 is built from 13 residues. Germline CDR1 reads SNHLY; CDR2 reads FYNNEI. The chain's CDR3 is CASGTDLTDTQYF. For the CDR3, the DNA is TGTGCCAGCGGGACAGATCTGACAGATACGCAGTATTTT.

The CDR3 DNA reads TGTGCCAGCAGCAATTTTGGACATCCGAGCAATCAGCCCCAGCATTTT. Translation: CASSNFGHPSNQPQHF. This chain links TRBV21-1 with TRBJ1-5; the table's D call, TRBD1, was not checked against the DNA. TRBV21-1 is listed as a pseudogene. The CDR3 is made up of 16 amino acids.